Following are 5 T cell receptor beta chains from one sample sequenced in a study of neurological immune-mediated disorders. TCRdb ran MiXCR on the 5' RACE reads and lists one entry per CDR3 protein. The sample includes 43,000 or so distinct CDR3 sequences, roughly 13% seen only once; the top ten take 9.5% to 12%. Time point here: longitudinal time-point 3. The sequenced material came from PBMCs. These receptors were obtained from a man aged 30-40 years in good health.

This clonotype was detected many times. The rearrangement uses TRBV28 and TRBJ2-1; TRBD1 matches 7 bases. From germline, CDR1 is MDHEN and CDR2 SYDVKM. This CDR3 has 15 amino acids. The V segment lost 6 bases and the J segment 4 bases; nucleotides outside the gene matches: 9. The CDR3 sequence: CASSKAPGQYNEQFF. The CDR3 DNA sequence: TGTGCCAGCAGCAAAGCACCGGGACAGTACAATGAGCAGTTCTTC.

Many counts were recorded for this clonotype. The gene calls are TRBV3-1 and TRBJ2-1; a possible D gene is TRBD2 (6 bases). V shed 2 bases and J shed 5 bases, with 13 bases lying between them. Germline CDR1 is LGHDT and CDR2 is YNNKEL (reference sequence). There are 15 residues in the CDR3. The CDR3 sequence: CASSQFGRDDNEQFF. DNA for the CDR3: TGTGCCAGCAGCCAATTCGGGAGAGACGACAATGAGCAGTTCTTC.

This clonotype was recorded at least ten times. This sequence joins TRBV10-3 and TRBJ2-2; weak D call: TRBD1 (6 bases). V lost 6 bases and J 3 bases, leaving 14 bases between the germline ends. In germline, CDR1 is ENHRY, CDR2 SYGVKD. The CDR3 sequence is 15 residues long. CDR3 sequence: CAISRTEADTGELFF. The CDR3, as DNA: TGTGCCATCAGCCGGACAGAAGCAGACACCGGGGAGCTGTTTTTT.

This clonotype has ten or more counts. The rearrangement uses TRBV29-1 and TRBJ1-1; D unclear. The CDR3 length is 15 residues. The germline V and J ends were trimmed by 7 bases and 0 bases, with 18 bases remaining between them. In germline, CDR1 is SQVTM, CDR2 ANQGSEA. As DNA, the CDR3 is TGCAGCGCCCGACCAGGCGGCCTGATGAACACTGAAGCTTTCTTT. Its protein product is CSARPGGLMNTEAFF.

At least ten counts were recorded for this clonotype. The chain uses TRBV20-1 and TRBJ1-1, with 7 bases matching TRBD1. CDR1 is DFQATT and CDR2 is SNEGSKA in the germline V gene (reference sequence). The CDR3 length is 14 residues. Trimming cost V 3 bases and J 0 bases; bases outside gene matches: 4. CDR3 nucleotides: TGCAGTGCTAGGGTCAGGGGGGTGAACACTGAAGCTTTCTTT. Translated: CSARVRGVNTEAFF.